These T cell receptor beta chains were read from a single sample in a study of blood T cell repertoires in COVID-19. Clones were sequenced by immunoSEQ multiplex PCR, and TCRdb holds only the in-frame ones, with some missing. The table has 650,000 to 800,000 clones, 90% seen once; the top ten hold 0.2% to 0.3%. The sequencing input was peripheral blood. These receptors were taken from a woman aged 18 to 35 with acute or convalescent COVID-19. Both conserved end residues are part of each CDR3. D genes are given only for firm matches. Clone size is stated in some rows and not others, as once, few, many or a class when expanded.

v_call: TRBV4-2; d_call: -; j_call: TRBJ1-2; clone_size: -; cdr3_nt: TGTGCCAGCAGCCAAGATTCGGGGGGCTATGGCTACACCTTC; cdr3_aa: CASSQDSGGYGYTF
v_call: TRBV6-6; d_call: -; j_call: TRBJ1-6; clone_size: -; cdr3_nt: TGTGCCAGCAGTTATAGGGGGGGAAACTCACCCCTCCACTTT; cdr3_aa: CASSYRGGNSPLHF
v_call: TRBV2; d_call: TRBD1; j_call: TRBJ1-1; clone_size: -; cdr3_nt: TGTGCCAGAAAAGGTCAAGGGGGCAACACTGAAGCTTTCTTT; cdr3_aa: CARKGQGGNTEAFF
v_call: TRBV6-4; d_call: -; j_call: TRBJ1-1; clone_size: -; cdr3_nt: TGTGCCAGCAGCCCGCAGGAGGGCACTGAAGCTTTCTTT; cdr3_aa: CASSPQEGTEAFF
v_call: TRBV4-2; d_call: -; j_call: TRBJ2-1; clone_size: -; cdr3_nt: TGTGCCAGCAGCCAAGAGGGAGTAGGGAGGTACAATGAGCAGTTCTTC; cdr3_aa: CASSQEGVGRYNEQFF
v_call: TRBV12-3/TRBV12-4; d_call: -; j_call: TRBJ1-2; clone_size: few; cdr3_nt: TGTGCCAGCGACGGGGTCCATGGCTACACCTTC; cdr3_aa: CASDGVHGYTF
v_call: TRBV6-5; d_call: -; j_call: TRBJ1-5; clone_size: -; cdr3_nt: TGTGCCAGCAGTTACTCGGGGAGGCAGCCCCAGCATTTT; cdr3_aa: CASSYSGRQPQHF
v_call: TRBV7-8; d_call: -; j_call: TRBJ1-1; clone_size: -; cdr3_nt: TGTGCCAGCCTCCAGGGCATGAACACTGAAGCTTTCTTT; cdr3_aa: CASLQGMNTEAFF
v_call: TRBV6-6; d_call: -; j_call: TRBJ1-5; clone_size: -; cdr3_nt: TGTGCCAGCAGGGATCAGGAACCTAATCAGCCCCAGCATTTT; cdr3_aa: CASRDQEPNQPQHF
v_call: TRBV2; d_call: -; j_call: TRBJ1-2; clone_size: -; cdr3_nt: TGTGCCAGCCACCTGGAGGGGTCGGGCTACACCTTC; cdr3_aa: CASHLEGSGYTF
v_call: TRBV25-1; d_call: TRBD1; j_call: TRBJ1-3; clone_size: once; cdr3_nt: TGTGCCAGCAGTGATCCGGGACAGAAAACCATATATTTT; cdr3_aa: CASSDPGQKTIYF
v_call: TRBV7-2; d_call: TRBD1; j_call: TRBJ1-4; clone_size: -; cdr3_nt: TGTGCCAGCAGCCGGGGGACAGGGAATGAAAAACTGTTTTTT; cdr3_aa: CASSRGTGNEKLFF
v_call: TRBV5-1; d_call: TRBD1; j_call: TRBJ2-6; clone_size: -; cdr3_nt: TGCGCCAGCAGCCATGACAGGGGCGACCTTAACTCTGGGGCCAACGTCCTGACTTTC; cdr3_aa: CASSHDRGDLNSGANVLTF
v_call: TRBV12-3/TRBV12-4; d_call: -; j_call: TRBJ1-1; clone_size: -; cdr3_nt: TGTGCCAGCAGCGGGAGGAGGAGTGGAGCTTTCTTT; cdr3_aa: CASSGRRSGAFF
v_call: TRBV7-8; d_call: TRBD1; j_call: TRBJ1-6; clone_size: -; cdr3_nt: TGTGCCAGCAGTAAACGACCGGGACAGGGAAAATCACCCCTCCACTTT; cdr3_aa: CASSKRPGQGKSPLHF
v_call: TRBV4-1; d_call: TRBD2; j_call: TRBJ2-7; clone_size: -; cdr3_nt: TGCGCCAGCAGTCTCCGGGGACTAGTCCACCACGAGCAGTACTTC; cdr3_aa: CASSLRGLVHHEQYF
v_call: TRBV7-9; d_call: -; j_call: TRBJ1-2; clone_size: -; cdr3_nt: TGTGCCAGCAGCTTAGCCCCGGGGTCCGCGTGGGGCTACACCTTC; cdr3_aa: CASSLAPGSAWGYTF
v_call: TRBV19; d_call: -; j_call: TRBJ1-2; clone_size: -; cdr3_nt: TGTGCCAGTAGTATAACGGGAGACTATGGCTACACCTTC; cdr3_aa: CASSITGDYGYTF
v_call: TRBV18; d_call: TRBD1; j_call: TRBJ1-5; clone_size: -; cdr3_nt: TGTGCCAGCTCACGTACAGGGGAAGTAGTCTGGAATCAGCCCCAGCATTTT; cdr3_aa: CASSRTGEVVWNQPQHF
v_call: TRBV30; d_call: -; j_call: TRBJ1-1; clone_size: -; cdr3_nt: TGTGCCTGGCGGACAGCTATGAACACTGAAGCTTTCTTT; cdr3_aa: CAWRTAMNTEAFF
v_call: TRBV5-6; d_call: -; j_call: TRBJ1-1; clone_size: -; cdr3_nt: TGTGCCAGCAGCTTGGAAGCGGTGTCGGGTATTTTGAACACTGAAGCTTTCTTT; cdr3_aa: CASSLEAVSGILNTEAFF
v_call: TRBV28; d_call: TRBD1; j_call: TRBJ1-5; clone_size: few; cdr3_nt: TGTGCCAGCAGTGCCCCCGGGACAGCGAGTCTACTATATAGCAATCAGCCCCAGCATTTT; cdr3_aa: CASSAPGTASLLYSNQPQHF
v_call: TRBV24-1; d_call: -; j_call: TRBJ1-4; clone_size: -; cdr3_nt: TGTGCCACCAGTGACGCAGGGATCACTAATGAAAAACTGTTTTTT; cdr3_aa: CATSDAGITNEKLFF
v_call: TRBV18; d_call: -; j_call: TRBJ1-5; clone_size: -; cdr3_nt: TGTGCCAGCTCACAGATGGGGGGTCAGCCCCAGCATTTT; cdr3_aa: CASSQMGGQPQHF
v_call: TRBV18; d_call: -; j_call: TRBJ1-1; clone_size: -; cdr3_nt: TGTGCCAGCTCACCGAACCGGGGGAAAACTGAAGCTTTCTTT; cdr3_aa: CASSPNRGKTEAFF
v_call: TRBV4-3; d_call: -; j_call: TRBJ1-5; clone_size: once; cdr3_nt: TGCGCCAGCAGCCAAGATGCAGGGCTCAATCAGCCCCAGCATTTT; cdr3_aa: CASSQDAGLNQPQHF
v_call: TRBV9; d_call: TRBD1; j_call: TRBJ1-2; clone_size: once; cdr3_nt: TGTGCCAGCACCACCCCCGGACAGGGGGGAAACTATGGCTACACCTTC; cdr3_aa: CASTTPGQGGNYGYTF
v_call: TRBV19; d_call: -; j_call: TRBJ2-1; clone_size: -; cdr3_nt: TGTGCCAGTAGTATTGGACAGAACCTTTACAATGAGCAGTTCTTC; cdr3_aa: CASSIGQNLYNEQFF
v_call: TRBV6-2/TRBV6-3; d_call: TRBD2; j_call: TRBJ2-3; clone_size: -; cdr3_nt: TGTGCCAGCAGTTCCCTAGCGGGGGGCCTTGGAGATACGCAGTATTTT; cdr3_aa: CASSSLAGGLGDTQYF
v_call: TRBV29-1; d_call: -; j_call: TRBJ1-2; clone_size: -; cdr3_nt: TGCAGCGTTGGGGCGAGGGGAGCGGGGTGGGGCGGCTACACCTTC; cdr3_aa: CSVGARGAGWGGYTF
v_call: TRBV2; d_call: TRBD1; j_call: TRBJ1-2; clone_size: -; cdr3_nt: TGTGCCAGCAAGGACAGGGCGATTGGCTACACCTTC; cdr3_aa: CASKDRAIGYTF
v_call: TRBV3-1/TRBV3-2; d_call: TRBD2; j_call: TRBJ2-3; clone_size: -; cdr3_nt: TGTGCCAGCAGCCGTCTCGCTAGCGGGGGGGCGGAAGATACGCAGTATTTT; cdr3_aa: CASSRLASGGAEDTQYF
v_call: TRBV13; d_call: -; j_call: TRBJ1-1; clone_size: -; cdr3_nt: TGTGCCAGCAGCCATACAGGGAGTCAAGCTTTCTTT; cdr3_aa: CASSHTGSQAFF
v_call: TRBV5-1; d_call: TRBD2; j_call: TRBJ2-1; clone_size: -; cdr3_nt: TGCGCCAGCAGCTTCACGGGGGGAGAGAACAATGAGCAGTTCTTC; cdr3_aa: CASSFTGGENNEQFF
v_call: TRBV7-3; d_call: -; j_call: TRBJ1-6; clone_size: -; cdr3_nt: TGTGCCAGCAGCTTAGGGGACACCCTAAATTCACCCCTCCACTTT; cdr3_aa: CASSLGDTLNSPLHF
v_call: TRBV30; d_call: -; j_call: TRBJ2-3; clone_size: -; cdr3_nt: TGTGCCTGGAGCCGAGGCTCACTAGTCAGCACAGATACGCAGTATTTT; cdr3_aa: CAWSRGSLVSTDTQYF
v_call: TRBV4-1; d_call: -; j_call: TRBJ2-7; clone_size: -; cdr3_nt: TGCGCCAGCAGCCAAGAAGGCAGGCTCGAGCAGTACTTC; cdr3_aa: CASSQEGRLEQYF
v_call: TRBV24-1; d_call: -; j_call: TRBJ1-4; clone_size: -; cdr3_nt: TGTGCCACCGGGGAGGCAACTAATGAAAAACTGTTTTTT; cdr3_aa: CATGEATNEKLFF
v_call: TRBV2; d_call: TRBD1; j_call: TRBJ2-7; clone_size: -; cdr3_nt: TGTGCCAGCGGAGGACAGGGCTCCTACGAGCAGTACTTC; cdr3_aa: CASGGQGSYEQYF
v_call: TRBV11-2; d_call: -; j_call: TRBJ1-1; clone_size: -; cdr3_nt: TGTGCCAGCAGCCCCGGGACATCCGGAGCTTTCTTT; cdr3_aa: CASSPGTSGAFF
v_call: TRBV6-4; d_call: TRBD2; j_call: TRBJ2-3; clone_size: -; cdr3_nt: TGTGCCAGCAGTAGCGGGGTCACAGATACGCAGTATTTT; cdr3_aa: CASSSGVTDTQYF